Listed below are T cell receptor beta chains from one sample, sequenced in a study of immune heterogeneity within non-small cell lung tumors. One entry per CDR3 protein, called by TCRdb with MiXCR from the multiplex PCR reads. Seen here are over 10,000 distinct CDR3 sequences, approximately 20% observed once, and the top ten hold about 4.6%. The source material was lung tumor tissue. The receptor source for this set is a man aged 55-75 years with non-small cell lung cancer. Both conserved end residues are part of each CDR3. D genes are given only for firm matches. Only part of the rows carry a size: once, few, many, or a class if the clone is expanded.

j_call v_call d_call clone_size cdr3_nt cdr3_aa
TRBJ2-2 TRBV2 - few TGTGCCAGCAGGGGTTTCGGACCGAACACCGGGGAGCTGTTTTTT CASRGFGPNTGELFF
TRBJ2-1 TRBV6-1 TRBD2 - TGTGCCAGCAGACGAAGACTAGCGGGAGGGCCGGGGGCCTACAATGAGCAGTTCTTC CASRRRLAGGPGAYNEQFF
TRBJ1-1 TRBV27 - medium-sized TGTGCCAGCAGAGTGGGGGACACTGAAGCTTTCTTT CASRVGDTEAFF
TRBJ2-2 TRBV29-1 TRBD1 - TGCAGCGTTGCTTGGACAGGAGTGAACACCGGGGAGCTGTTTTTT CSVAWTGVNTGELFF
TRBJ2-5 TRBV27 TRBD2 - TGTGCCAGCAGTCCAGGGACTAGCGGGAGAGAGACCCAGTACTTC CASSPGTSGRETQYF
TRBJ2-7 TRBV29-1 - medium-sized TGCAGCGTTGAAGATCTACGGGACGAGCAGTACTTC CSVEDLRDEQYF
TRBJ1-1 TRBV7-9 - few TGTGCCAGCAGCTTAGAGGGGACGGTGAACACTGAAGCTTTCTTT CASSLEGTVNTEAFF
TRBJ2-1 TRBV29-1 - few TGCAGCGTTGAAGGAGGACAGTCGCAAGTTTTATCCTACAATGAGCAGTTCTTC CSVEGGQSQVLSYNEQFF
TRBJ1-3 TRBV20-1 - few TGCAGTGCTAGAGTCGGAAACACCATATATTTT CSARVGNTIYF
TRBJ1-5 TRBV3-1 - - TGTGCCAGCACCCAAGACCTGACTCAGCCCCAGCATTTT CASTQDLTQPQHF
TRBJ2-5 TRBV7-9 - - TGTGCCAGCAGCTTAGTTCGCGGTTTTGAGACCCAGTACTTC CASSLVRGFETQYF
TRBJ2-5 TRBV27 - medium-sized TGTGCCAGCAGTTTAAATAGGGATGAGACCCAGTACTTC CASSLNRDETQYF
TRBJ2-6 TRBV5-1 - medium-sized TGCGCCAGCAACTATGATCAGAACTCTGGGGCCAACGTCCTGACTTTC CASNYDQNSGANVLTF
TRBJ2-3 TRBV5-4 TRBD2 - TGTGCCAGCAGCTTCGAGGCTAGCGGGAGGGCCAGGGCAGATACGCAGTATTTT CASSFEASGRARADTQYF
TRBJ2-3 TRBV6-1 TRBD2 medium-sized TGTGCCAGCAGTGAAGCTGGGACTAGCGGGAGAACGCAGTATTTT CASSEAGTSGRTQYF
TRBJ2-7 TRBV12-3/TRBV12-4 TRBD2 medium-sized TGTGCCAGCAGTGGGGGATTTACTAGCGGTTCCTACGAGCAGTACTTC CASSGGFTSGSYEQYF
TRBJ1-2 TRBV20-1 - - TGCAGTGTCCTCAAAGGGGAGGAACTATATGGCTACACCTTC CSVLKGEELYGYTF
TRBJ2-3 TRBV5-1 - many TGCGCCAGCAGCTTGGGAGGGAGTACTACAGATACGCAGTATTTT CASSLGGSTTDTQYF
TRBJ1-5 TRBV27 - medium-sized TGTGCCAGCAGTTTGACCGTTGCCAGCAATCAGCCCCAGCATTTT CASSLTVASNQPQHF
TRBJ1-1 TRBV19 TRBD1 medium-sized TGTGCCAGTAGTCAGGAGGGGGCGTCCACTGAAGCTTTCTTT CASSQEGASTEAFF
TRBJ2-7 TRBV7-8 TRBD1 few TGTGCCAGCTCCTACCGACCGGGACAGGGGCCCTACGAGCAGTACTTC CASSYRPGQGPYEQYF
TRBJ2-7 TRBV3-1 - - TGTGCCAGCAGCCGAACTCCGGGACTGACAGCCTACGAGCAGTACTTC CASSRTPGLTAYEQYF
TRBJ1-1 TRBV27 - medium-sized TGTGCCAGCAACCCACAGGGCAGGAACACTGAAGCTTTCTTT CASNPQGRNTEAFF
TRBJ2-1 TRBV2 TRBD2 many TGTGCCAGCCAGTCAAGACTAGCGGGAGGGAACAATGAGCAGTTCTTC CASQSRLAGGNNEQFF
TRBJ2-1 TRBV11-1 TRBD2 - TGTGCCAGCAGCTTAGTCCTAGCGGGGGGGTACAATGAGCAGTTCTTC CASSLVLAGGYNEQFF
TRBJ1-3 TRBV18 - - TGTGCCAGCTCACCCGACCGAGCCTCTGGAAACACCATATATTTT CASSPDRASGNTIYF
TRBJ1-2 TRBV19 - medium-sized TGTGCCAGTAGTATCTTCGGTGGCTACACCTTC CASSIFGGYTF
TRBJ1-3 TRBV7-9 - - TGTGCCAGCGGCTCGAGGGCCGGGATGAGCTCTGGAAACACCATATATTTT CASGSRAGMSSGNTIYF
TRBJ1-1 TRBV7-9 TRBD1 - TGTGCCATCAGCTTAGAGGGGGCAGACCATAGTAGTTTCTTT CAISLEGADHSSFF
TRBJ2-1 TRBV5-1 TRBD2 few TGCGCCAGCAGCTTGGGACTAGCGGGGGGTGCTGAGCAGTTCTTC CASSLGLAGGAEQFF
TRBJ2-2 TRBV7-9 - few TGTGCCAGCAGCCGGACTCTCACCGGGGAGCTGTTTTTT CASSRTLTGELFF
TRBJ2-3 TRBV15 - medium-sized TGTGCCACCAGCAGCCTTTTGGCAGGCACAGATACGCAGTATTTT CATSSLLAGTDTQYF
TRBJ2-7 TRBV6-2/TRBV6-3 TRBD2 medium-sized TGTGCCAGCAGTTACTCGTCACTAGCGGAGCGGTGGCAGCAGTACTTC CASSYSSLAERWQQYF
TRBJ1-1 TRBV28 - - TGTGCCAGCAGTCAAGTCTCCTTTGGTGTGGCTTTCTTT CASSQVSFGVAFF
TRBJ2-7 TRBV6-5 TRBD2 medium-sized TGTGCCAGCAGTTCCCCCCGGACTAGCGGGTGGTCCGAGCAGTACTTC CASSSPRTSGWSEQYF
TRBJ2-5 TRBV2 TRBD2 few TGTGCCAGCAGTGGTGGCCAGGGCCTCCGGGAGGCCCAGTACTTC CASSGGQGLREAQYF
TRBJ2-7 TRBV9 TRBD2 - TGTGCCAGCAGACCCGGACTAGCGGACTACGAGCAGTACTTC CASRPGLADYEQYF
TRBJ2-7 TRBV6-1 - medium-sized TGTGCCAGCAGTGCCCACAGGGTGGACTACGAGCAGTACTTC CASSAHRVDYEQYF
TRBJ2-3 TRBV5-1 - many TGCGCCAGCAGTCCAGCGAGACTCACAGATACGCAGTATTTT CASSPARLTDTQYF
TRBJ1-6 TRBV7-9 - - TGTGCCAGCAGCTTAGGAGGAAATTCACCCCTCCACTTT CASSLGGNSPLHF
TRBJ2-4 TRBV3-1 TRBD1 few TGTGCCAGCAGACCCGGGACAGGGAAAAACATTCAGTACTTC CASRPGTGKNIQYF
TRBJ2-7 TRBV6-1 - many TGTGCCAGCACCAACCGAGGGGGCGAGCAGTACTTC CASTNRGGEQYF